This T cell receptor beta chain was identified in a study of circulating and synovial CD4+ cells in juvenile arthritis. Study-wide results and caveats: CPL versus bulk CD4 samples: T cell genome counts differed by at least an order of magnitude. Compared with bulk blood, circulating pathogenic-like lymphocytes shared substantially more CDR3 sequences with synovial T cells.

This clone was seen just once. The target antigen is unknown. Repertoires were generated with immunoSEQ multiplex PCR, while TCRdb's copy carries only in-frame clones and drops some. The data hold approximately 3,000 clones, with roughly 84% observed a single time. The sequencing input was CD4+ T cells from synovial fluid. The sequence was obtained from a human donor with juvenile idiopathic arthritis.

CDR3 region: CASTASLSENRVHGYTF. In nucleotides, the CDR3 is TGTGCCAGCACGGCTTCCCTCTCAGAAAACAGGGTTCATGGCTACACCTTC. This rearrangement joins TRBV19 to TRBJ1-2; a weak D match, TRBD1 (6 bases). Between the trimmed V and J ends, which lost 9 bases and 6 bases, there was a span of 29 bases. Germline V gene data show CDR1 as LNHDA and CDR2 as SQIVND (reference sequence). The CDR3 covers 17 residues.